These T cell receptor beta chains were read from a single sample in a study of T-cell memory formation after mild COVID-19. TCRdb itself ran the 5' RACE reads through MiXCR, one entry per CDR3 protein. This sample has about 190,000 distinct CDR3 sequences, with approximately 20% found just once. Sequenced: PBMCs or a T cell subset sorted from them (not recorded which). These receptors came from an adult woman who had mild COVID-19 (a few samples of this study predate the infection). Cell type and time point are not known. Both conserved end residues are part of each CDR3. A D gene is named only where the DNA matches it firmly. Only part of the rows carry a size: once, few, many, or a class if the clone is expanded.

-	TRBJ1-1	few	TRBV30	CAWSFRWNTEAFF	TGTGCCTGGAGTTTCCGGTGGAACACTGAAGCTTTCTTT
TRBD1	TRBJ2-3	few	TRBV5-1	CASTPGTGATDTQYF	TGCGCCAGCACCCCCGGGACAGGGGCGACAGATACGCAGTATTTT
-	TRBJ2-2	-	TRBV12-3/TRBV12-4	CASSFPGSGELFF	TGTGCCAGCAGTTTCCCAGGGAGCGGGGAGCTGTTTTTT
-	TRBJ2-1	-	TRBV7-2	CASSDGIIYNEQFF	TGTGCCAGCAGCGACGGAATAATCTACAATGAGCAGTTCTTC
-	TRBJ2-7	-	TRBV24-1	CATSDFRKGPPYEQYF	TGTGCCACCAGTGATTTCCGGAAGGGCCCACCCTACGAGCAGTACTTC
-	TRBJ2-5	-	TRBV29-1	CSVRGTDQETQYF	TGCAGCGTGCGCGGGACGGACCAAGAGACCCAGTACTTC
-	TRBJ1-1	few	TRBV5-5	CASSLGVVGTEAFF	TGTGCCAGCAGCTTAGGTGTAGTGGGCACTGAAGCTTTCTTT
-	TRBJ1-2	-	TRBV5-6	CASSLAGFGYTF	TGTGCCAGCAGCTTGGCGGGGTTTGGCTACACCTTC
-	TRBJ1-2	few	TRBV12-3/TRBV12-4	CASSLADGPYGYTF	TGTGCCAGCAGTTTAGCGGACGGTCCCTATGGCTACACCTTC
-	TRBJ2-2	-	TRBV7-3	CASSLMGFNTGELFF	TGTGCCAGCAGCTTAATGGGGTTTAACACCGGGGAGCTGTTTTTT
-	TRBJ2-1	few	TRBV18	CASSAPSGLQYNEQFF	TGTGCCAGCTCAGCCCCGTCGGGACTCCAATACAATGAGCAGTTCTTC
-	TRBJ2-2	few	TRBV12-3/TRBV12-4	CASSFGATGELFF	TGTGCCAGCAGTTTTGGCGCTACCGGGGAGCTGTTTTTT
TRBD2	TRBJ2-5	many	TRBV7-2	CASSWGGLAGIQETQYF	TGTGCCAGCAGCTGGGGGGGACTAGCGGGAATACAAGAGACCCAGTACTTC
-	TRBJ1-1	-	TRBV18	CASTPSPTGVGLTEAFF	TGTGCCAGCACACCATCCCCGACAGGAGTGGGCTTGACTGAAGCTTTCTTT
TRBD1	TRBJ1-1	few	TRBV30	CAWSVVRGQGAFF	TGTGCCTGGAGTGTAGTCCGGGGACAGGGAGCTTTCTTT
-	TRBJ2-4	few	TRBV12-3/TRBV12-4	CASSLTGTNIQYF	TGTGCCAGCAGTTTAACGGGGACCAACATTCAGTACTTC
TRBD2	TRBJ2-6	many	TRBV7-3	CASSSPAGGPGANVLTF	TGTGCCAGCAGCTCCCCAGCGGGGGGGCCTGGGGCCAACGTCCTGACTTTC
-	TRBJ2-7	few	TRBV29-1	CSVGRKLSYEQYF	TGCAGCGTTGGGAGGAAATTATCCTACGAGCAGTACTTC
TRBD1	TRBJ1-1	few	TRBV3-1	CASSRRGTGGLTEAFF	TGTGCCAGCAGCCGAAGAGGGACAGGGGGACTCACTGAAGCTTTCTTT
TRBD1	TRBJ2-1	few	TRBV29-1	CSVTRDRGNGEQFF	TGCAGCGTTACGCGGGACAGGGGAAATGGTGAGCAGTTCTTC
TRBD1	TRBJ1-4	-	TRBV23-1	CASSHTTGQSNEKLFF	TGCGCCAGCAGTCATACAACGGGACAGTCTAATGAAAAACTGTTTTTT
-	TRBJ2-5	few	TRBV20-1	CSAGPTEETQYF	TGCAGTGCTGGTCCTACAGAAGAGACCCAGTACTTC
TRBD2	TRBJ2-1	-	TRBV11-2	CASSLGLVGLAGANEQFF	TGTGCCAGCAGCTTAGGGTTAGTCGGACTAGCGGGAGCGAATGAGCAGTTCTTC
-	TRBJ2-3	once	TRBV9	CASSAPSSGTSTDTQYF	TGTGCCAGCAGCGCGCCTTCCTCTGGGACTAGCACAGATACGCAGTATTTT
TRBD1	TRBJ2-5	-	TRBV2	CASRVDRAQETQYF	TGTGCCAGCAGGGTCGACAGGGCCCAAGAGACCCAGTACTTC
TRBD2	TRBJ2-3	few	TRBV29-1	CSGRRLAGEADTQYF	TGCAGCGGGCGAAGACTAGCGGGAGAAGCAGATACGCAGTATTTT
TRBD1	TRBJ1-1	many	TRBV14	CASSQEIHRGGEAFF	TGTGCCAGCAGCCAAGAAATCCACAGGGGAGGTGAAGCTTTCTTT
TRBD1	TRBJ2-5	-	TRBV5-1	CASTRRTGGPEETQYF	TGCGCCAGCACGCGTAGGACAGGGGGGCCCGAAGAGACCCAGTACTTC
TRBD2	TRBJ2-2	-	TRBV12-3/TRBV12-4	CASSPLAGANTGELFF	TGTGCCAGCAGTCCTCTAGCGGGGGCGAACACCGGGGAGCTGTTTTTT